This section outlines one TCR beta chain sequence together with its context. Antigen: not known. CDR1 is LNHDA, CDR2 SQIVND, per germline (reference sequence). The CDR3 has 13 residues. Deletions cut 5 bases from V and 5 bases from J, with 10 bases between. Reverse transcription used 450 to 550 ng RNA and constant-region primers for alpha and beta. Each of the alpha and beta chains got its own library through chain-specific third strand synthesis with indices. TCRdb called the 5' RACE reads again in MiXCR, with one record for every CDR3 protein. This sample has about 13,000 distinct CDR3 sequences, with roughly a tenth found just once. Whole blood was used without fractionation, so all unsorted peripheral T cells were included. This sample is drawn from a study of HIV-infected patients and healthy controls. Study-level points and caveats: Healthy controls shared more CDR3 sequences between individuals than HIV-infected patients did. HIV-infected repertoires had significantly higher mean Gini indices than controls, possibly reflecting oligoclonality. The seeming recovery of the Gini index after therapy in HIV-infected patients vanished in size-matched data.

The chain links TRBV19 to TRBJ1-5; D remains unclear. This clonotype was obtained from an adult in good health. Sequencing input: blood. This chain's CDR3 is CASSQGLDQPQHF. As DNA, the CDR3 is TGTGCCAGTAGTCAAGGGTTGGATCAGCCCCAGCATTTT.